This T cell receptor beta chain was identified during a study of OX40 agonist ivuxolimab in advanced cancers. The V gene lost 8 bases and the J gene lost 5 bases, with 15 bases spanning the gap. The CDR3 sequence is 13 residues long. Germline CDR1 reads MNHEY; CDR2 reads SVGAGI. Profiling relied on immunoSEQ multiplex PCR, and the TCRdb table lists in-frame clones only, not all of them. The table records tens of thousands of clones, over 80% of them present only once. Source: CD4+ or CD8+ T cells sorted from blood, taken in a trial of the OX40 agonist ivuxolimab. The TCR comes from an adult with an advanced solid tumor such as melanoma, head and neck, liver or kidney cancer. This chain links TRBV6-5 with TRBJ2-5; no firm D call. This CDR3 is CASGLPETETQYF. As DNA, the CDR3 is TGTGCCAGCGGCCTACCTGAGACGGAGACCCAGTACTTC.